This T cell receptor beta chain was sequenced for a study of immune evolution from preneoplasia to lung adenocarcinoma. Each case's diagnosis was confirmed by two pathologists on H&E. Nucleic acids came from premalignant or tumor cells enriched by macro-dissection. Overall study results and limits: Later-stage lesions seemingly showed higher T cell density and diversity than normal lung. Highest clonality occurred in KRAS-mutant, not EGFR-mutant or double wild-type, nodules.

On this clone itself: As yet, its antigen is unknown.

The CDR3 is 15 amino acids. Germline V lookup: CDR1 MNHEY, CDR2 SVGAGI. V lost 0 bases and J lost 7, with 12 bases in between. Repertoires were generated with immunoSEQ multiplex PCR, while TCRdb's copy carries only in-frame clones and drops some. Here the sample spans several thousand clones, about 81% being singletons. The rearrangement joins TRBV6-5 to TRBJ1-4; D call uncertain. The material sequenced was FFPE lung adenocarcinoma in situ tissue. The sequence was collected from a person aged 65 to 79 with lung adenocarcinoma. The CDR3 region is CASSYSRYAGEKLFF. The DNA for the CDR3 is TGTGCCAGCAGTTACTCTAGATACGCTGGTGAAAAACTGTTTTTT.